One and the same sample provided the 4 T cell receptor beta chains below, sequenced in a study of blood T cell repertoires in COVID-19. Clones were sequenced by immunoSEQ multiplex PCR, and TCRdb holds only the in-frame ones, with some missing. The repertoire has about 58,000 clones, approximately 90% of them found once; the top ten carry 8% to 9%. Material: peripheral blood. These receptors all stem from a woman in her 70s with active COVID-19.

This chain uses TRBV6-6 with TRBJ2-7; no firm D call. The CDR3 has 14 amino acids. Germline CDR1 reads MNHNY; CDR2 reads SVGAGI (reference sequence). Trimming pared 1 base from V and 0 bases from J, leaving 7 bases between. CDR3: CASSYFPVSYEQYF. Here the CDR3 DNA reads TGTGCCAGCAGTTACTTCCCCGTCTCCTACGAGCAGTACTTC.

This clone was counted only a few times. The gene calls are TRBV28 and TRBJ1-1, with a weak D call TRBD1 (6 bases). Germline V gene lookup returns CDR1 MDHEN and CDR2 SYDVKM. V lost 4 bases, J lost 3 bases, and 12 bases lay in between. This CDR3 region has 14 residues. CDR3 DNA sequence: TGTGCCAGCAGTTCGGACAGCATATACACTGAAGCTTTCTTT. This codes for CASSSDSIYTEAFF.

The chain recombines TRBV27 with TRBJ1-1; D is ambiguous. Germline lookup yields CDR1 MNHEY and CDR2 SMNVEV (reference sequence). V lost 5 bases and J 7 bases, leaving 17 bases between the germline ends. The CDR3 spans 14 residues. In nucleotides, the CDR3 is TGTGCCAGCAGTCCCTGGGGAGGGAGTGGTGAAGCTTTCTTT. Its protein product is CASSPWGGSGEAFF.

This clone appeared a single time. The chain links TRBV28 to TRBJ1-1, with D uncertain. Between the trimmed V and J ends, which lost 5 bases and 3 bases, there was a span of 16 bases. Germline V gene sequence: CDR1 MDHEN, CDR2 SYDVKM. This CDR3 has 15 amino acids. CDR3 loop: CASSPFLGRHTEAFF. The DNA for the CDR3 is TGTGCCAGCAGTCCCTTCCTGGGCCGGCACACTGAAGCTTTCTTT.